These 21 T cell receptor beta chains were all obtained from the same sample, sequenced in a study of PD-L1 blockade in urothelial cancer. Method: immunoSEQ multiplex PCR; TCRdb's copy keeps in-frame clones and lacks some. Found here are over 70,000 clones, 83% of them singletons; the top ten hold approximately 8.4%. Documented time point: peripheral blood 6 weeks after treatment start. The material sequenced was PBMCs, taken around atezolizumab (anti-PD-L1) treatment. These receptors came from a man in his 70s with urothelial cancer.

The J gene is TRBJ1-1, the V gene TRBV5-4, with a weak D call TRBD1 (5 bases). Germline assignment: CDR1 SGHNT and CDR2 YYREEE (reference sequence). V dropped 5 bases and J dropped 0 bases, with 14 bases sitting between them. The CDR3 has 15 amino acids. DNA of the CDR3: TGTGCCAGCAGGCCCGAGGGGACTGTGAACACTGAAGCTTTCTTT. Translating it yields CASRPEGTVNTEAFF.

The chain has TRBV6-4 and TRBJ2-1, with 9 bases fitting TRBD2. V lost 3 bases to trimming and J lost 6 bases; unmatched junction nucleotides: 6. Germline CDR1 and CDR2: MRHNA and SNTAGT. The CDR3 has 15 residues. The CDR3 protein is CASSEWVAGVNEQFF. CDR3 sequence (DNA): TGTGCCAGCAGTGAATGGGTAGCGGGAGTCAATGAGCAGTTCTTC.

The genes are TRBV6-5 and TRBJ2-4; weak D call: TRBD2 (5 bases). V lost 10 bases and J lost 8, with 12 bases in between. CDR3 length: 11 residues. CDR1 and CDR2 (germline): MNHEY, SVGAGI. The CDR3 DNA follows: TGTGCCACGGGGTCTTTAGACATTCAGTACTTC. As protein: CATGSLDIQYF.

Remarks on this clone: The junction does not match germline at one end; this may be a read error. The gene calls are TRBV2 and TRBJ2-7, with 7 positions matching TRBD2. The CDR3 has 12 amino acids. CDR1 is SNHLY, CDR2 FYNNEI, per germline. The CDR3 coding sequence is TGTGCCAGCAGTGAAGCGCGGAGCGGGATCACCTTC. Translated, it gives CASSEARSGITF.

V and J are TRBV6-5 and TRBJ1-1; tentative D call: TRBD1 (5 bases). This CDR3 spans 15 amino acids. Germline V gives CDR1 MNHEY, CDR2 SVGAGI. V was shortened by 5 bases and J by 5 bases, with 18 bases between the two germline ends. CDR3 bases: TGTGCCAGCAGTCGACATTACAGGAGGGGAACTGAAGCTTTCTTT. The encoded protein is CASSRHYRRGTEAFF.

The genes are TRBV2 and TRBJ2-7, with 8 positions matching TRBD1. V lost 5 bases to trimming and J lost 1 base; unmatched junction nucleotides: 7. From germline, CDR1 is SNHLY and CDR2 FYNNEI. The CDR3 loop spans 15 amino acids. In DNA, the CDR3 is TGTGCCAGCAGTTATAAGCAGGGGGCTTCCTACGAGCAGTACTTC. Translating gives CASSYKQGASYEQYF.

The chain carries TRBV2 and TRBJ2-5; D is ambiguous. V was shortened by 10 bases and J by 7 bases, with 22 bases between the two germline ends. This CDR3 region has 14 residues. Germline CDR1 and CDR2: SNHLY and FYNNEI. The CDR3 spells CATSLGEVHGTQYF. In DNA form, the CDR3 reads TGTGCCACCAGCCTCGGAGAAGTCCATGGGACCCAGTACTTC.

The J gene is TRBJ1-2, the V gene TRBV6-6; 8 nucleotides align to TRBD1. This CDR3 is 14 amino acids long. Germline-derived CDR1 and CDR2 are MNHNY and SVGAGI (reference sequence). The ends lost 5 bases at V and 0 bases at J; junction bases unmatched: 2. CDR3 region: CASSDRGPNYGYTF. For the CDR3, the DNA is TGTGCCAGCAGTGACAGGGGACCTAACTATGGCTACACCTTC.

The chain is built from TRBV30 and TRBJ1-2; no definite D call. CDR1 is GTSNPN and CDR2 is SVGIG in the germline V gene (reference sequence). The germline V and J ends were trimmed by 1 base and 7 bases, with 10 bases remaining between them. There are 12 residues in the CDR3. The CDR3 protein is CAWSGGAAGYTF. The CDR3 DNA sequence: TGTGCCTGGAGTGGGGGAGCGGCTGGCTACACCTTC.

This chain connects TRBV16 to TRBJ1-3, with D uncertain. CDR3 length: 14 amino acids. Germline V gene data show CDR1 as KGHSY and CDR2 as FQNENV. The V gene lost 4 bases and the J gene lost 0 bases, with 7 bases spanning the gap. The CDR3 here is CASSPYSSGNTIYF. The CDR3, as DNA: TGTGCCAGCAGCCCTTACAGCTCTGGAAACACCATATATTTT.

The chain combines TRBV5-4 with TRBJ1-1, with 7 bases identical to TRBD1. CDR1 and CDR2 from the germline V gene are SGHNT and YYREEE (reference sequence). The CDR3 is made up of 18 amino acids. V lost 2 bases, J lost 1 base, and 14 bases stayed unmatched. CDR3 sequence reads: CASSFPATDRVRNTEAFF. For the CDR3, the DNA is TGTGCCAGCAGCTTCCCCGCAACCGACAGGGTTAGGAACACTGAAGCTTTCTTT.

The chain combines TRBV19 with TRBJ1-5; D is possibly TRBD1 (5 bases). The ends were cut back, 7 bases at V and 0 bases at J, with 13 bases in the middle. CDR3 size: 15 residues. The germline CDR1 and CDR2 sequences are LNHDA and SQIVND (reference sequence). The CDR3 loop reads CASIPGGGSNQPQHF. In nucleotides, the CDR3 is TGTGCCAGTATCCCGGGGGGTGGTAGCAATCAGCCCCAGCATTTT.

The chain's CDR3 is CASSRTGGETEAFF. CDR3 in DNA: TGTGCCAGCTCACGGACAGGGGGGGAGACTGAAGCTTTCTTT. The J gene is TRBJ1-1, the V gene TRBV18, with 10 bases identical to TRBD1. CDR1 KGHSH and CDR2 LQKENI come from the germline V gene. The CDR3 has 14 residues. Unmatched junction bases numbered 4, after V lost 4 bases and J lost 5 bases.

The CDR3 sequence: CASSQTAGGNEKLFF. In DNA form, the CDR3 reads TGTGCCAGCAGTCAGACTGCAGGGGGTAATGAAAAACTGTTTTTT. This chain links TRBV6-5 with TRBJ1-4, with 7 bases identical to TRBD1. This CDR3 spans 15 amino acids. Germline V lookup: CDR1 MNHEY, CDR2 SVGAGI. The ends lost 5 bases at V and 4 bases at J; junction bases unmatched: 7.

This rearrangement joins TRBV11-2 to TRBJ1-3; D possibly corresponds to TRBD1 (6 bases). The ends were cut back, 2 bases at V and 4 bases at J, with 12 bases in the middle. This CDR3 contains 15 residues. From germline, CDR1 is SGHAT and CDR2 FQNNGV. As DNA, the CDR3 is TGTGCCAGCAGCTTATTGGGGGCGCAAGGAAACACCATATATTTT. It translates to CASSLLGAQGNTIYF.

The chain uses TRBV19 and TRBJ2-7, with 9 nucleotides matching TRBD1. Germline V gene data show CDR1 as LNHDA and CDR2 as SQIVND (reference sequence). V was clipped by 5 bases and J by 6 bases; unmatched bases: 11. This CDR3 is built from 15 residues. The CDR3 nucleotides are TGTGCCAGTAGTTTCCGGGACAGGGTTGTCGGCGAGCAGTACTTC. Protein sequence: CASSFRDRVVGEQYF. Full variable domain (missing parts from reference TRBV19 and TRBJ2-7): DGGITQSPKYLFRKEGQNVTLSCEQNLNHDAMYWYRQDPGQGLRLIYYSQIVNDFQKGDIAEGYSVSREKKESFPLTVTSAQKNPTAFYLCASSFRDRVVGEQYFGPGTRLTVT.

V is TRBV10-3 and J is TRBJ1-2; 7 bases align to TRBD1. Trimming cost V 5 bases and J 0 bases; bases outside gene matches: 6. Per the germline V gene, CDR1 is ENHRY and CDR2 is SYGVKD. This CDR3 contains 15 residues. DNA for the CDR3: TGTGCCATCAGTCAAGACAGGGTCCCTAACTATGGCTACACCTTC. Residues: CAISQDRVPNYGYTF.

The chain recombines TRBV7-2 with TRBJ1-2, with a tentative D call TRBD1 (5 bases). The CDR3 contains 14 residues. Trimming took off 1 base at V and 3 bases at J, with 9 bases between the two ends. The germline V gene encodes CDR1 SGHTA and CDR2 FQGNSA. The CDR3 coding sequence is TGTGCCAGCAGCTTAGTCCAGGGTGACTATGGCTACACCTTC. Protein: CASSLVQGDYGYTF.

The V call is TRBV5-5, the J call TRBJ2-5; D perhaps matches TRBD1 (5 bases). The CDR3 runs 13 residues. Trimming removed 0 bases at V and 3 bases at J, with 6 bases between. Germline V CDR1 and CDR2: SGHKS, YYEKEE (reference sequence). The CDR3 DNA sequence: TGTGCCAGCAGCTTGGCAGGGAAAGAGACCCAGTACTTC. The encoded protein is CASSLAGKETQYF.

The gene calls are TRBV11-2 and TRBJ1-2, with D perhaps TRBD1 (6 bases). The CDR3 loop spans 15 amino acids. Between the trimmed V and J ends, which lost 5 bases and 2 bases, there was a span of 15 bases. Germline V lookup: CDR1 SGHAT, CDR2 FQNNGV. The CDR3 here is CASSNNRAPNYGYTF. CDR3 bases: TGTGCCAGCAGCAACAACAGGGCGCCGAACTATGGCTACACCTTC.

This chain uses TRBV11-3 with TRBJ2-5; the D gene is possibly TRBD1 (6 bases). This CDR3 region has 14 residues. CDR1 and CDR2 from the germline V gene are SGHNT and YENEEA. V was clipped by 2 bases and J by 2 bases, with 9 bases between them. This CDR3 reads CASSLRTVQETQYF. The CDR3 DNA reads as TGTGCCAGCAGCTTAAGGACAGTGCAAGAGACCCAGTACTTC.